What follows describes a single T cell receptor beta chain. Germline V gene lookup returns CDR1 LGHDT and CDR2 YNNKEL (reference sequence). The V end was cut by 0 bases, the J end by 0 bases, with 8 bases between. The CDR3 runs to 16 residues. The sample originates from a study of Ad26.COV2.S vaccination and SARS-CoV-2 variants. Study summary: Participant was drawn from the COV1001 Ad26.COV2.S trial arm. Ad26.COV2.S shots went into the muscle once or twice, 56 days apart.

The method was immunoSEQ multiplex PCR; TCRdb's version includes in-frame clones alone and lacks a portion of them. The data contain under 550,000 clones, over 75% of them seen just once; the ten biggest clones take up 10% to 15%. Specified treatment: 15 to 20 received Ad26.COV2.S at low or high dose, single or two shots; five or six received placebo; per-sample allocation not given. Following the first vaccine or placebo injection, samples were taken on day 63. It was an adult aged 18-55 years in Boston who was the donor. This vaccine is an Ad26 vector that expresses the Wuhan-strain SARS-CoV-2 spike.

The rearrangement joins TRBV3-1 (or the pseudogene TRBV3-2) to TRBJ2-2; D remains ambiguous. The sequencing used peripheral blood, collected in a trial of Ad26.COV2.S vaccine versus placebo. The source of this sequence is a person aged 18 to 65 who received the Ad26.COV2.S COVID-19 vaccine or a placebo. The CDR3 region is CASSQETATNTGELFF. Written as DNA, the CDR3 is TGTGCCAGCAGCCAAGAAACGGCAACGAACACCGGGGAGCTGTTTTTT.